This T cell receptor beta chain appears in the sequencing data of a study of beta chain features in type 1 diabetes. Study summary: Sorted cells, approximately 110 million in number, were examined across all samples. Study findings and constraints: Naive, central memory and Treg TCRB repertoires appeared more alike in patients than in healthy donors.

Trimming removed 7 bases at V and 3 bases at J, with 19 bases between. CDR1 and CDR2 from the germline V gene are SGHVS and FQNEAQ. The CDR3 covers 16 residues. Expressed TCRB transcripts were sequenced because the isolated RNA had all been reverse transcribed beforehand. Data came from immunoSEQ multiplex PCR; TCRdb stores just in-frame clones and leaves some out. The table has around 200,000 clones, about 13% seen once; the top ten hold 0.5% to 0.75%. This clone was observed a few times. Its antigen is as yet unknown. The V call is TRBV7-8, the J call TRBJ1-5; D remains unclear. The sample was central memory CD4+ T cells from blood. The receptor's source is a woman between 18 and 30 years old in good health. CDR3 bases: TGTGCCAGCACCCCACTCCCCCAGGTTACCAATCAGCCCCAGCATTTT. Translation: CASTPLPQVTNQPQHF.